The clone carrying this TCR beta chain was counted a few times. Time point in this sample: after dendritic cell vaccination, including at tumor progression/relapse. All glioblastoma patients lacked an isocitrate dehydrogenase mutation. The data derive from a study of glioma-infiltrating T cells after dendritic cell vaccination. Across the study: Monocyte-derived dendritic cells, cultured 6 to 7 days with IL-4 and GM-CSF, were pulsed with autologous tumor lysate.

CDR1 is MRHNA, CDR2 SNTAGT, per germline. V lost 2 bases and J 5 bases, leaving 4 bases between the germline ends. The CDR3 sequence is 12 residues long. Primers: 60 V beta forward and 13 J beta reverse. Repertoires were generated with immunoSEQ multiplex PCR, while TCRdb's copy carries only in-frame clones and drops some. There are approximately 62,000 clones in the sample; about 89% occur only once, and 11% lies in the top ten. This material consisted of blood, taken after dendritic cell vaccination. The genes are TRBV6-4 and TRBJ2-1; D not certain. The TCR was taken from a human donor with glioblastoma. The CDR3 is CASSDSHNEQFF. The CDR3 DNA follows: TGTGCCAGCAGTGACAGCCACAATGAGCAGTTCTTC.